The 30 T cell receptor beta chains below come from one sample, sequenced in a study of blood T cell repertoires in COVID-19. The protocol was immunoSEQ multiplex PCR, while the TCRdb copy is restricted to in-frame clones and leaves out a portion. Of 450,000 or so clones in the sample, approximately 91% were seen once. Input material: peripheral blood. All receptors derive from a woman aged 40 to 49 with COVID-19, enrolled during active disease.

This rearrangement joins TRBV18 to TRBJ1-1; TRBD1 aligns across 7 bases. CDR3 length: 19 residues. Losses at the gene ends were 1 base for V and 3 bases for J; bases not matched to a gene: 17. Germline loops: CDR1 KGHSH, CDR2 LQKENI. As DNA, the CDR3 is TGTGCCAGCTCACCACTATACCTAACGACAGGGATGACGGACACTGAAGCTTTCTTT. Amino acid sequence: CASSPLYLTTGMTDTEAFF.

The chain employs TRBV18 and TRBJ2-7; 8 bases line up with TRBD2. The CDR3 spans 16 residues. Germline loops: CDR1 KGHSH, CDR2 LQKENI. V shed 6 bases and J 3 bases; nucleotides not matched to a gene: 13. The CDR3 bases are TGTGCCAGCTCCGAGAGGGAGAGCGGGGGATACTACGAGCAGTACTTC. Translation: CASSERESGGYYEQYF.

The V and J genes are TRBV7-2 and TRBJ2-5; D possibly corresponds to TRBD1 (5 bases). V dropped 5 bases and J dropped 5 bases, with 15 bases sitting between them. This CDR3 is built from 14 residues. The V gene's germline CDR1 is SGHTA and CDR2 FQGNSA. CDR3 nucleotides: TGTGCCAGCAGCCCCGCAGGACAACGGGAGACCCAGTACTTC. It specifies CASSPAGQRETQYF.

The rearrangement joins TRBV27 to TRBJ2-1, with D maybe TRBD2 (6 bases). Germline V gene sequence: CDR1 MNHEY, CDR2 SMNVEV (reference sequence). The CDR3 contains 17 residues. Trimming pared 5 bases from V and 0 bases from J, leaving 17 bases between. CDR3 DNA sequence: TGTGCCAGCAGTACATATAGCGGCAGGAGCTCCTACAATGAGCAGTTCTTC. Its protein product is CASSTYSGRSSYNEQFF.

This chain joins TRBV10-3 and TRBJ1-1; D is unresolved. V lost 2 bases, J lost 4 bases, and 11 bases lay in between. Germline CDR1 and CDR2: ENHRY and SYGVKD. The CDR3 runs to 14 residues. The CDR3 region has the DNA TGTGCCATCAGTGAGGGTCAGGTGGGCACTGAAGCTTTCTTT. Translated: CAISEGQVGTEAFF.

The chain combines TRBV14 with TRBJ2-1, with 9 bases matching TRBD1. Trimming at V came to 2 bases and at J to 7 bases, leaving 6 bases not matched to a gene. Germline CDR1 SGHDN, CDR2 FVKESK. The CDR3 sequence is 15 residues long. CDR3 residues: CASSQLGTGRNEQFF. Here the CDR3 DNA reads TGTGCCAGCAGCCAACTCGGGACAGGGCGGAATGAGCAGTTCTTC. Based on the CDR3 plus reference TRBV14 and TRBJ2-1, the full variable domain is EAGVTQFPSHSVIEKGQTVTLRCDPISGHDNLYWYRRVMGKEIKFLLHFVKESKQDESGMPNNRFLAERTGGTYSTLKVQPAELEDSGVYFCASSQLGTGRNEQFFGPGTRLTVL.

The J gene is TRBJ1-2, the V gene TRBV3-1 (or the pseudogene TRBV3-2); D might be TRBD1 (6 bases). The CDR3 contains 16 residues. V lost 0 bases to trimming and J lost 0 bases, with 11 bases between them. Germline loops: CDR1 LGHDT, CDR2 YNNKEL (reference sequence). The CDR3 nucleotides are TGTGCCAGCAGCCAAGATAGGCAGGGGACTAACTATGGCTACACCTTC. Translating gives CASSQDRQGTNYGYTF.

The V and J genes are TRBV10-3 and TRBJ2-3, with 12 bases aligning to TRBD2. The CDR3 has 15 amino acids. The V and J ends lost 6 bases and 2 bases, in that order; junction bases with no gene match: 3. The germline V gene encodes CDR1 ENHRY and CDR2 SYGVKD. The CDR3 is CAISRLAGATDTQYF. The CDR3 DNA reads as TGTGCCATCAGCCGACTAGCGGGGGCCACAGATACGCAGTATTTT.

J is TRBJ1-3 and V is TRBV6-5; D remains unclear. V lost 8 bases and J 2 bases, leaving 10 bases between the germline ends. CDR1 and CDR2 (germline): MNHEY, SVGAGI. CDR3 length: 13 residues. The CDR3 reads CASRPRTGNTIYF. CDR3 sequence (DNA): TGTGCCAGCCGCCCCAGAACTGGAAACACCATATATTTT.

The chain joins TRBV3-1 (or the pseudogene TRBV3-2) to TRBJ2-1; 8 bases align to TRBD2. CDR1 and CDR2 (germline): LGHDT, YNNKEL (reference sequence). Germline trimming cut 1 base from V and 7 bases from J; bases unmatched to any gene: 9. The CDR3 loop spans 16 amino acids. This CDR3 is CASSQGIAGSVNEQFF. The CDR3 nucleotides are TGTGCCAGCAGCCAAGGGATAGCGGGATCGGTGAATGAGCAGTTCTTC.

This clone was seen a single time. The chain is built from TRBV5-1 and TRBJ1-5; perhaps TRBD1 as D (5 bases). Germline assignment: CDR1 SGHRS and CDR2 YFSETQ. V was pared by 0 bases and J by 4 bases, with 11 bases between. This CDR3 is 15 amino acids long. The CDR3, as DNA: TGCGCCAGCAGCTTGGGGGACTTCCTTAATCAGCCCCAGCATTTT. Translating gives CASSLGDFLNQPQHF.

The chain links TRBV18 to TRBJ1-5, with D perhaps matching TRBD1 (6 bases). The CDR3 loop spans 14 amino acids. V was clipped by 4 bases and J by 3 bases, with 10 bases between them. Germline V CDR1 and CDR2: KGHSH, LQKENI. In DNA, the CDR3 is TGTGCCAGCTCACAGCAGGGGCTCAATCAGCCCCAGCATTTT. Its protein is CASSQQGLNQPQHF.

The sample holds one count of this clone. This chain links TRBV28 with TRBJ1-6, with 9 bases that match TRBD1. The J segment lost 6 bases and the V segment lost 5 bases, leaving 14 bases of the junction unmatched. Germline V gene sequence: CDR1 MDHEN, CDR2 SYDVKM. The CDR3 spans 18 residues. CDR3 nucleotides: TGTGCCAGCAGTCCCCACCTCCCGGGACAGGGTAGTAATTCACCCCTCCACTTT. Residues: CASSPHLPGQGSNSPLHF. Filled out from reference TRBV28 and TRBJ1-6, the complete variable domain reads DVKVTQSSRYLVKRTGEKVFLECVQDMDHENMFWYRQDPGLGLRLIYFSYDVKMKEKGDIPEGYSVSREKKERFSLILESASTNQTSMYLCASSPHLPGQGSNSPLHFGNGTRLTVT.

The genes are TRBV14 and TRBJ1-3; D might be TRBD1 (5 bases). Germline CDR1 and CDR2: SGHDN and FVKESK. Trimming left V 4 bases short and J 5 bases short, with 18 bases between. CDR3 length: 16 amino acids. The DNA of the CDR3 is TGTGCCAGCAGCCCGGGCCTGGGGCGTCGGAGAAACACCATATATTTT. Translating it yields CASSPGLGRRRNTIYF.

The chain has TRBV7-3 and TRBJ2-4, with 7 nucleotides matching TRBD2. The V gene end was trimmed by 1 base and the J gene end by 7 bases; junction bases not matched to a gene: 4. CDR3 length: 14 amino acids. CDR1 is SGHTA and CDR2 is FQGTGA in the germline V gene. CDR3 sequence reads: CASSLRGGRNIQYF. CDR3 DNA sequence: TGTGCCAGCAGCTTAAGGGGGGGTAGGAACATTCAGTACTTC.

This chain connects TRBV28 to TRBJ1-6; 7 positions match TRBD1. The trim removed 4 bases at V and 7 bases at J, leaving 4 bases unmatched. CDR1 is MDHEN and CDR2 is SYDVKM in the germline V gene. The CDR3 contains 14 residues. CDR3 DNA: TGTGCCAGCAGTTCGACAGGGCTCAATTCACCCCTCCACTTT. Protein sequence: CASSSTGLNSPLHF.

V gene TRBV6-1 combines with J gene TRBJ1-4; a possible D gene is TRBD1 (5 bases). CDR1 and CDR2 from the germline V gene are MNHNS and SASEGT. The CDR3 consists of 15 residues. The ends were cut back, 1 base at V and 4 bases at J, with 10 bases in the middle. The CDR3 DNA is TGTGCCAGCAGTGAAGTGGGGGGGGATAATGAAAAACTGTTTTTT. This codes for CASSEVGGDNEKLFF.

The rearrangement links TRBV5-1 to TRBJ2-5; the match to TRBD1 covers 7 bases. This CDR3 is built from 12 residues. The junction had 2 bases not matched to a gene; V was cut back by 5 bases and J by 4 bases. Germline CDR1 and CDR2: SGHRS and YFSETQ. CDR3 nucleotides: TGCGCCAGCAGTTACAGGGGAGAGACCCAGTACTTC. Protein: CASSYRGETQYF.

The chain is built from TRBV28 and TRBJ2-1; perhaps TRBD1 as D (6 bases). The V and J ends lost 4 bases and 12 bases respectively, with 10 bases between them. This CDR3 spans 11 amino acids. CDR1 is MDHEN and CDR2 is SYDVKM in the germline V gene. The CDR3 spells CASSSQGRQFF. CDR3 nucleotide sequence: TGTGCCAGCAGTTCGCAGGGGCGGCAGTTCTTC.

The chain uses TRBV19 and TRBJ1-5; 9 positions match TRBD1. The CDR3 totals 17 residues. The germline gives CDR1 LNHDA, CDR2 SQIVND (reference sequence). Germline trimming cut 5 bases from V and 6 bases from J; bases unmatched to any gene: 14. DNA for the CDR3: TGTGCCAGTAGTTCAACAGGGGGCGGTTTTCGTGGTCAGCCCCAGCATTTT. Translating it yields CASSSTGGGFRGQPQHF.

The V gene is TRBV5-1, the J gene TRBJ1-5; a possible D gene is TRBD1 (6 bases). CDR3 size: 15 residues. Per germline, CDR1 SGHRS and CDR2 YFSETQ. Trimming took 0 bases from V and 4 from J, leaving 11 bases between them. The CDR3 here is CASSLVAGANQPQHF. DNA of the CDR3: TGCGCCAGCAGCTTGGTCGCAGGGGCTAATCAGCCCCAGCATTTT.

CDR3 sequence (DNA): TGTGCCAGCAGTCAAGGGCCTTTTGAAAAACTGTTTTTT. It specifies CASSQGPFEKLFF. This rearrangement joins TRBV2 to TRBJ1-4, with unresolved D. The V and J ends lost 5 bases and 7 bases respectively, with 11 bases between them. Germline values: CDR1 SNHLY, CDR2 FYNNEI. This CDR3 comprises 13 residues. Looking up the rest from reference TRBV2 and TRBJ1-4 gives the full variable domain: EPEVTQTPSHQVTQMGQEVILRCVPISNHLYFYWYRQILGQKVEFLVSFYNNEISEKSEIFDDQFSVERPDGSNFTLKIRSTKLEDSAMYFCASSQGPFEKLFFGSGTQLSVL.

As regards this clone: Mismatch with germline at one junction end may stem from a read error. J is TRBJ1-3 and V is TRBV18; D call uncertain. CDR1 and CDR2 from the germline V gene are KGHSH and LQKENI. This CDR3 contains 17 residues. As DNA, the CDR3 is TGTGCCAGCTCCCCACTAACACAGCAAACCTCCGGAAACACCATATATTTT. Protein sequence: CASSPLTQQTSGNTIYF. Supplemented by reference TRBV18 and TRBJ1-3, the full variable domain reads NAGVMQNPRHLVRRRGQEARLRCSPMKGHSHVYWYRQLPEEGLKFMVYLQKENIIDESGMPKERFSAEFPKEGPSILRIQQVVRGDSAAYFCASSPLTQQTSGNTIYFGEGSWLTVV.

This clone showed up just a few times. The V and J genes are TRBV28 and TRBJ1-1; TRBD1 agrees at 8 bases. Germline V CDR1 and CDR2: MDHEN, SYDVKM. The CDR3 is made up of 15 amino acids. With 3 bases clipped from V and 2 bases from J, the junction kept 5 bases outside the gene matches. CDR3 loop: CASSFPGTGNTEAFF. The CDR3 region has the DNA TGTGCCAGCAGTTTCCCCGGGACAGGAAACACTGAAGCTTTCTTT.

This chain connects TRBV5-6 to TRBJ1-1; D call uncertain. The CDR3 extends over 15 amino acids. The V gene lost 0 bases and the J gene lost 0 bases, with 9 bases spanning the gap. CDR1 is SGHDT, CDR2 YYEEEE, per germline. DNA of the CDR3: TGTGCCAGCAGCTTGGAGCCGAATATGAACACTGAAGCTTTCTTT. Residues: CASSLEPNMNTEAFF.

V usage is TRBV19 and J usage is TRBJ1-2, with TRBD1 as a possible D gene (6 bases). There are 14 residues in the CDR3. Germline V CDR1 and CDR2: LNHDA, SQIVND (reference sequence). Trimming removed 4 bases from V and 4 bases from J, with 13 bases in between. The CDR3 reads CASSKTGSSYGYTF. The CDR3 bases are TGTGCCAGTAGTAAGACAGGATCTTCCTATGGCTACACCTTC.

The rearrangement uses TRBV7-3 and TRBJ1-5; D is possibly TRBD1 (6 bases). The CDR3 totals 13 residues. With 4 bases removed from V and 4 bases from J, the gap between germline ends came to 8 bases. CDR1 and CDR2 from the germline V gene are SGHTA and FQGTGA. The chain's CDR3 is CASSYGQNQPQHF. The CDR3 DNA is TGTGCCAGCAGCTACGGACAGAATCAGCCCCAGCATTTT.

This clone was recorded once. The J gene is TRBJ2-3, the V gene TRBV27, with 8 nucleotides matching TRBD2. The CDR3 is 15 residues long. CDR1 and CDR2 from the germline V gene are MNHEY and SMNVEV (reference sequence). The V segment lost 6 bases and the J segment 7 bases; nucleotides outside the gene matches: 12. CDR3 sequence (DNA): TGTGCCAGCAGCCGTAGGGGCGGGGGGACCTATACGCAGTATTTT. Translating it yields CASSRRGGGTYTQYF.

The V gene is TRBV11-2, the J gene TRBJ2-2, with D tentatively TRBD2 (6 bases). The V and J ends lost 0 bases and 4 bases respectively, with 6 bases between them. This CDR3 spans 14 amino acids. Germline V gene lookup returns CDR1 SGHAT and CDR2 FQNNGV. The CDR3 is CASSLERGTGELFF. The CDR3, as DNA: TGTGCCAGCAGCTTAGAGCGGGGCACCGGGGAGCTGTTTTTT.

V gene TRBV27 combines with J gene TRBJ1-6; D unresolved. V was shortened by 10 bases and J by 0 bases, with 13 bases between the two germline ends. CDR3 size: 15 residues. The germline V gene encodes CDR1 MNHEY and CDR2 SMNVEV (reference sequence). The DNA of the CDR3 is TGTGCCACAAGACAAGAAGTCTCCTATAATTCACCCCTCCACTTT. Protein: CATRQEVSYNSPLHF.